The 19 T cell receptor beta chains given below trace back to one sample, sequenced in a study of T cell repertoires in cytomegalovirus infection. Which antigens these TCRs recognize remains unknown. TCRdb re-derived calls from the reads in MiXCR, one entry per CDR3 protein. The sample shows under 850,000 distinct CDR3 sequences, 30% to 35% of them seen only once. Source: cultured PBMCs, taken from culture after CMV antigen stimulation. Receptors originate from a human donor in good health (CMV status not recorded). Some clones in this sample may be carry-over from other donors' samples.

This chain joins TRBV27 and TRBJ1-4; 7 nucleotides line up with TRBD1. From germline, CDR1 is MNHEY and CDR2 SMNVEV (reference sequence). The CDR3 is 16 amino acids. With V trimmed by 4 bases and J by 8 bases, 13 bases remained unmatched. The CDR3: CASSSQTGTELEKLFF. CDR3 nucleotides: TGTGCCAGCAGTTCCCAGACCGGGACAGAGCTCGAAAAACTGTTTTTT.

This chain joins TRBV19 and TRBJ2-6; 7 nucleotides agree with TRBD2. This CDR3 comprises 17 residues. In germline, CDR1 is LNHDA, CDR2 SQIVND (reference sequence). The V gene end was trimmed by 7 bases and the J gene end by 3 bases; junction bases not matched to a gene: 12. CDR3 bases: TGTGCCAGTACCCGGGGCGGGAGTGCGTTTGGGGCCAACGTCCTGACTTTC. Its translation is CASTRGGSAFGANVLTF.

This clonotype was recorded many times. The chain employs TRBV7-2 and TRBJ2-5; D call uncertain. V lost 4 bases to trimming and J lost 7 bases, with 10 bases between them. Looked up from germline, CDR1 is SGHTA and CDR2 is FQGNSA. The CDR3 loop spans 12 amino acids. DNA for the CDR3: TGTGCCAGCAGCTCGACACCCGGGACCCAGTACTTC. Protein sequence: CASSSTPGTQYF.

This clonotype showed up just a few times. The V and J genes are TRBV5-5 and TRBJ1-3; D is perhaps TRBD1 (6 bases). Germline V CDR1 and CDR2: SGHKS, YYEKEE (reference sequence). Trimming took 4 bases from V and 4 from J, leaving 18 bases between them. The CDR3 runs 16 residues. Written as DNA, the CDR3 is TGTGCCAGCAGCACCTCGGGGGCCCAGAGGGGAAACACCATATATTTT. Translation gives CASSTSGAQRGNTIYF.

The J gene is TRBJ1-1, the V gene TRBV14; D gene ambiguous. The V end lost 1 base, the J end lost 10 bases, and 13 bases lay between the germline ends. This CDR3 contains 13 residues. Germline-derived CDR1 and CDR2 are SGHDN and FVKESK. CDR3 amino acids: CASSQAGGIGAFF. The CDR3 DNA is TGTGCCAGCAGCCAAGCAGGTGGTATCGGAGCTTTCTTT. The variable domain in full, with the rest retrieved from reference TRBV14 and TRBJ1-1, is EAGVTQFPSHSVIEKGQTVTLRCDPISGHDNLYWYRRVMGKEIKFLLHFVKESKQDESGMPNNRFLAERTGGTYSTLKVQPAELEDSGVYFCASSQAGGIGAFFGQGTRLTVV.

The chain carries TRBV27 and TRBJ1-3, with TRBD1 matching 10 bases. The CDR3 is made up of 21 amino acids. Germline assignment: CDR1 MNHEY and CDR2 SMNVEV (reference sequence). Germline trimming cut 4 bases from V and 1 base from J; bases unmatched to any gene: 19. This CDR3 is CASSWGQGREKRKESGNTIYF. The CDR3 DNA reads TGTGCCAGCAGTTGGGGACAGGGGCGAGAAAAGAGAAAAGAATCTGGAAACACCATATATTTT.

CDR3 protein: CASSPGLAGLATQYF. Written as DNA, the CDR3 is TGTGCCAGCAGCCCGGGACTAGCGGGGCTAGCAACCCAGTACTTC. The chain uses TRBV7-8 and TRBJ2-5, with 13 bases fitting TRBD2. CDR1 SGHVS and CDR2 FQNEAQ come from the germline V gene. Trimming took 5 bases from V and 8 from J; bases not matched to a gene: 8. The CDR3 has 15 amino acids. Drawing the rest from reference TRBV7-8 and TRBJ2-5, the complete variable domain is GAGVSQSPRYKVAKRGQDVALRCDPISGHVSLFWYQQALGQGPEFLTYFQNEAQLDKSGLPSDRFFAERPEGSVSTLKIQRTQQEDSAVYLCASSPGLAGLATQYFGPGTRLLVL.

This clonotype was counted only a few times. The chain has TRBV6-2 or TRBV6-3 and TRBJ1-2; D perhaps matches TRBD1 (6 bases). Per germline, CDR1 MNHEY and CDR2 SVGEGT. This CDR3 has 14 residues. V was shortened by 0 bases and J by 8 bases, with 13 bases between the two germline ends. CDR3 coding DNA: TGTGCCAGCAGTTACTCTGGCAGGGGAAGCGGCTACACCTTC. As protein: CASSYSGRGSGYTF.

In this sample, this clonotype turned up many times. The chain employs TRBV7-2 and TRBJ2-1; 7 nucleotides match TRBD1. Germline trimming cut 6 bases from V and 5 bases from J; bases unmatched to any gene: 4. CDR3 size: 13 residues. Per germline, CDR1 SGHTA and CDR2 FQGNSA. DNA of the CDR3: TGTGCCAGCAGAACCGGGACAGACAATGAGCAGTTCTTC. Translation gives CASRTGTDNEQFF.

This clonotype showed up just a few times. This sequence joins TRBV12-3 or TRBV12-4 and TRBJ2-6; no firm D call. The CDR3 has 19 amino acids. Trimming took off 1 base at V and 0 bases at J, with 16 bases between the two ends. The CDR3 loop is CASSLVPSPVSSGANVLTF. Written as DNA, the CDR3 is TGTGCCAGCAGTTTAGTGCCCTCCCCCGTGAGCTCTGGGGCCAACGTCCTGACTTTC.

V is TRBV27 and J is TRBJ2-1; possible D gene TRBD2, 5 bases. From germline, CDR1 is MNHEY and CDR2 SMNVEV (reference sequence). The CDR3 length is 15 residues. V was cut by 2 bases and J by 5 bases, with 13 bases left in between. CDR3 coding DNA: TGTGCCAGCAGTTTAATTGGGAGTCCCCACAATGAGCAGTTCTTC. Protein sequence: CASSLIGSPHNEQFF.

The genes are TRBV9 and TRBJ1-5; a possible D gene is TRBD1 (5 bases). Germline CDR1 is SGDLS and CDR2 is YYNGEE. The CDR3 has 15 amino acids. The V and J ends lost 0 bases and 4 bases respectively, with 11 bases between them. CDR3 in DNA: TGTGCCAGCAGCGTAGGGACAAGGGAGAATCAGCCCCAGCATTTT. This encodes CASSVGTRENQPQHF.

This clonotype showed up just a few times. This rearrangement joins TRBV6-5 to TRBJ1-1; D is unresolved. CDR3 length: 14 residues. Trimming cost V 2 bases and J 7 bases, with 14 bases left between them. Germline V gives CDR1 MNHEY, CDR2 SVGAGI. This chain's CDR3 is CASSYLRGADEAFF. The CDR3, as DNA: TGTGCCAGCAGTTACCTCCGAGGAGCGGATGAAGCTTTCTTT.

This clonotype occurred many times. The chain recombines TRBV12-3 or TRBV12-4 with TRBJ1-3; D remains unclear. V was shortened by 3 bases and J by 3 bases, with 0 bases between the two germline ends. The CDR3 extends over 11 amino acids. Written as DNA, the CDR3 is TGTGCCAGCAGTTTTGGAAACACCATATATTTT. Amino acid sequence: CASSFGNTIYF.

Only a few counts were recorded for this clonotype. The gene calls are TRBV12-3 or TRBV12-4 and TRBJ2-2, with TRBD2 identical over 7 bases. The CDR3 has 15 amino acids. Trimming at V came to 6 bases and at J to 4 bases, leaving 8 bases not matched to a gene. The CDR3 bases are TGTGCCAGCAGCGCAGCGGGATTAGGCACCGGGGAGCTGTTTTTT. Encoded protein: CASSAAGLGTGELFF.

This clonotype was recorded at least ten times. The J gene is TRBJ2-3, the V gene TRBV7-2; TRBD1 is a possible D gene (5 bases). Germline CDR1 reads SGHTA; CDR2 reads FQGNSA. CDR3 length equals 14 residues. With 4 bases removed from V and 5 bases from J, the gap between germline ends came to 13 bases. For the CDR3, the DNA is TGTGCCAGCAGCTCCCAAGGGGCCATAGATACGCAGTATTTT. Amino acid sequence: CASSSQGAIDTQYF.

This CDR3 is CASRSRQGGTEAFF. Written as DNA, the CDR3 is TGTGCCAGCAGATCCCGACAGGGAGGAACTGAAGCTTTCTTT. The chain employs TRBV12-3 or TRBV12-4 and TRBJ1-1; TRBD1 agrees at 7 bases. V trimming: 6 bases; J trimming: 5 bases; junction bases outside the gene matches: 9. The CDR3 is 14 residues long.

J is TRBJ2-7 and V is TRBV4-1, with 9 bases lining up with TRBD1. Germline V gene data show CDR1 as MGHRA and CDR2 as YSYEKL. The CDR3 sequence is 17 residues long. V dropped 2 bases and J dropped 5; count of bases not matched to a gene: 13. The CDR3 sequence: CASSQRIAGQGPHEQYF. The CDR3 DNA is TGCGCCAGCAGCCAAAGGATTGCGGGACAGGGTCCCCACGAGCAGTACTTC.

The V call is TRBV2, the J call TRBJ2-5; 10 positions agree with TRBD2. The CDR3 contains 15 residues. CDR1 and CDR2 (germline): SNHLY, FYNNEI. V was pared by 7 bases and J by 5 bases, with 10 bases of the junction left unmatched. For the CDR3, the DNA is TGTGCCAGCATCAGGAGGCTAGCGGGAGTTGAGACCCAGTACTTC. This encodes CASIRRLAGVETQYF. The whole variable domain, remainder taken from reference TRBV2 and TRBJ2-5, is EPEVTQTPSHQVTQMGQEVILRCVPISNHLYFYWYRQILGQKVEFLVSFYNNEISEKSEIFDDQFSVERPDGSNFTLKIRSTKLEDSAMYFCASIRRLAGVETQYFGPGTRLLVL.